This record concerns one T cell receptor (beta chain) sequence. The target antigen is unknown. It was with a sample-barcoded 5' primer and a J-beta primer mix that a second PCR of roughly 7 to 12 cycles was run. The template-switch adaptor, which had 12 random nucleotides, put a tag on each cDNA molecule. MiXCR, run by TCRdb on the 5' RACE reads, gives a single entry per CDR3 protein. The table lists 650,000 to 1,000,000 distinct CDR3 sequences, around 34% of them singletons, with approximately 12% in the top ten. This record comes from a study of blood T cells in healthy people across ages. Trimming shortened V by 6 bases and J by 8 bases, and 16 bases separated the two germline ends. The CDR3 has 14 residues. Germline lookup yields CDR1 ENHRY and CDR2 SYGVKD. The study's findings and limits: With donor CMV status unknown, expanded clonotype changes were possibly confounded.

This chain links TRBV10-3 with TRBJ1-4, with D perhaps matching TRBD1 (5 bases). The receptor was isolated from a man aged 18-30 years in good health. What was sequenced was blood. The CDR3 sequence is CAIRPQEGNEKLFF. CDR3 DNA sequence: TGTGCCATCAGACCCCAGGAGGGGAACGAAAAACTGTTTTTT.